This TCR beta chain was retrieved from a study of radiation and T cells in renal cell carcinoma. The CDR3 consists of 15 residues. V dropped 0 bases and J dropped 7; count of bases not matched to a gene: 6. Germline lookup yields CDR1 ENHRY and CDR2 SYGVKD. Generated by immunoSEQ multiplex PCR, the TCRdb table keeps only in-frame clones and is missing some. This table holds approximately 61,000 clones, around 78% found once. Indicated time point: blood 2 weeks post-SBRT. Treatment denoted: 15 Gy SBRT to primary tumor, nephrectomy 4 weeks later. The sequence was obtained from a man in his 60s with renal cell carcinoma. Sequencing used blood, obtained from a patient whose treatment included radiotherapy and nephrectomy. The chain is built from TRBV10-3 and TRBJ1-5, with TRBD1 matching 7 bases. The CDR3, as DNA: TGTGCCATCAGTGAGTCGAAGGGGGCGCGACAGCCCCAGCATTTT. Translation gives CAISESKGARQPQHF.